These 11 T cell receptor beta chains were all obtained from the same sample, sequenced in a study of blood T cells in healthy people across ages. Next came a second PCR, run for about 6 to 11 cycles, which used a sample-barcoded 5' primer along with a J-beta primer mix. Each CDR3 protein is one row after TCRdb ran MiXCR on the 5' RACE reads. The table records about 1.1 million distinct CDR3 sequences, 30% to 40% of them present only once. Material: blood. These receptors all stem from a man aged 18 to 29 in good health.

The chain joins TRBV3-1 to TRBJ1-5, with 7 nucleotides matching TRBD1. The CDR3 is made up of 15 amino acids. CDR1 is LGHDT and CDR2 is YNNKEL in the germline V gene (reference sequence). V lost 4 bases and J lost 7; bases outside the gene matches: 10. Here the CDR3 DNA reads TGTGCCAGCAGCCTAACAACAGGGGTTGGACAGCCCCAGCATTTT. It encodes CASSLTTGVGQPQHF.

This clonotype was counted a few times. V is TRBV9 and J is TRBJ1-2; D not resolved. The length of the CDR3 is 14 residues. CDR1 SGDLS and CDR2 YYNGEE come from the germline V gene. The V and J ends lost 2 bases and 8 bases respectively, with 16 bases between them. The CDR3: CASSVSGESYGYTF. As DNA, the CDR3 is TGTGCCAGCAGCGTGTCCGGGGAGTCGTACGGCTACACCTTC.

This chain's CDR3 is CASSLGSHQRADTQYF. CDR3 coding DNA: TGTGCCAGCAGCTTAGGCTCCCACCAACGGGCAGATACGCAGTATTTT. The genes are TRBV7-2 and TRBJ2-3; D remains ambiguous. V lost 1 base and J lost 4, with 15 bases in between. Germline loops: CDR1 SGHTA, CDR2 FQGNSA. The CDR3 runs to 16 residues.

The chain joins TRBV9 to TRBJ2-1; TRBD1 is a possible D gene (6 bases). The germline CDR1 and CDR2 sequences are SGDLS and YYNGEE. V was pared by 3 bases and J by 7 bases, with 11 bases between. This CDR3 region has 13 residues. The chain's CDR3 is CASSGRTANEQFF. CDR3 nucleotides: TGTGCCAGCAGCGGAAGGACAGCGAATGAGCAGTTCTTC.

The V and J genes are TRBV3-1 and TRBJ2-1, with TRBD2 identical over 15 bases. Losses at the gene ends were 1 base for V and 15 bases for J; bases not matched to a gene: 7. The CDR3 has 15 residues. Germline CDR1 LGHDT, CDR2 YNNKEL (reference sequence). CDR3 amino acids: CASSQGTGLAGGLFF. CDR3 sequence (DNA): TGTGCCAGCAGCCAAGGAACCGGACTAGCGGGAGGGCTGTTCTTC.

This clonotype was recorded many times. The CDR3 sequence: CASSLDRGPYNEQFF. The DNA of the CDR3 is TGTGCCAGCAGTTTGGACAGGGGACCCTACAATGAGCAGTTCTTC. This chain joins TRBV12-3 or TRBV12-4 and TRBJ2-1, with TRBD1 matching 9 bases. After removal of 3 bases from V and 2 bases from J, the junction contained 2 bases not matched to a gene. This CDR3 spans 15 amino acids.

The CDR3 coding sequence is TGTGCCAGCAGCCGGGACAGGGAGATGAGTAGGAATGAGCAGTTCTTC. Amino acid sequence: CASSRDREMSRNEQFF. The chain couples TRBV5-6 to TRBJ2-1, with 9 positions matching TRBD1. The V gene's germline CDR1 is SGHDT and CDR2 YYEEEE. The CDR3 covers 16 residues. V lost 4 bases and J lost 7; bases outside the gene matches: 12.

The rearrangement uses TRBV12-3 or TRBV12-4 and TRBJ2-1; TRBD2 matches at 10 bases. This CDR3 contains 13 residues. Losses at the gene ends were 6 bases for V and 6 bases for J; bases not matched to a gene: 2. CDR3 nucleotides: TGTGCCAGCAGGTGGACTAGCGGCAATGAGCAGTTCTTC. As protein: CASRWTSGNEQFF.

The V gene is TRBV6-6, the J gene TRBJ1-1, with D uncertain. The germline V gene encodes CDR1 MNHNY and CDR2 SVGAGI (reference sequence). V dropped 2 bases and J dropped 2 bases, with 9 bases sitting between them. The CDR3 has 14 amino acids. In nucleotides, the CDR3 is TGTGCCAGCAGTTACCCCGGGGAAAACACTGAAGCTTTCTTT. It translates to CASSYPGENTEAFF.

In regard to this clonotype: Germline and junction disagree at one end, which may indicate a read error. CDR3: CASSQQGQLNYGNTF. CDR3 sequence (DNA): TGTGCCAGCAGCCAGCAAGGACAGCTGAACTATGGCAACACCTTC. V usage is TRBV4-2 and J usage is TRBJ1-2; the D gene is possibly TRBD1 (6 bases). Per germline, CDR1 LGHNA and CDR2 YNFKEQ. The CDR3 contains 15 residues.

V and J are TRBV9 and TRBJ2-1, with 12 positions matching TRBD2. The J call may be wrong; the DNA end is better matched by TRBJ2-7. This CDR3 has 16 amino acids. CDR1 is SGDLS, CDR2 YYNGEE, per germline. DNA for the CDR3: TGTGCCAGCAGCGTAGGGACTAGCGGGGACTACAATGAGCAGTACTTC. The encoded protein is CASSVGTSGDYNEQYF.